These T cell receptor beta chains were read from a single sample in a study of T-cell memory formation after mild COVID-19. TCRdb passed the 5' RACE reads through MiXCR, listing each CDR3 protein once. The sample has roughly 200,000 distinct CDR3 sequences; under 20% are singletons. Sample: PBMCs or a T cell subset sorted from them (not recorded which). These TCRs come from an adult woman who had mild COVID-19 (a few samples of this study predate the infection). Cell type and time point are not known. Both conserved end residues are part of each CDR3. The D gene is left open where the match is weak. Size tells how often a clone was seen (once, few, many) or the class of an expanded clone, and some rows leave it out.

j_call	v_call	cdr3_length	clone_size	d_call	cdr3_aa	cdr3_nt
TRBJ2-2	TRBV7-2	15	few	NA	CASSLATGYTGELFF	TGTGCCAGCAGCTTAGCAACGGGTTACACCGGGGAGCTGTTTTTT
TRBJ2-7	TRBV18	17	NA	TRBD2	CASSPGRLGEGSYEQYF	TGTGCCAGCTCACCAGGTCGTTTAGGGGAGGGCTCCTACGAGCAGTACTTC
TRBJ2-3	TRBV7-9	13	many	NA	CASSRVAEDTQYF	TGTGCCAGCAGTAGGGTTGCGGAAGATACGCAGTATTTT
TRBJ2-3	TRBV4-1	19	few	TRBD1	CASSQVVGQGLSSTDTQYF	TGCGCCAGCAGCCAAGTTGTGGGACAGGGGTTGTCTAGCACAGATACGCAGTATTTT
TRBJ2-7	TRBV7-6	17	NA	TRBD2	CASSLAGTSGSTYEQYF	TGTGCCAGCAGCTTGGCCGGGACTAGCGGGAGCACCTACGAGCAGTACTTC
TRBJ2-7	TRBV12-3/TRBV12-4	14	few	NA	CASSLGLGSYEQYF	TGTGCCAGCAGTTTGGGACTCGGCTCCTACGAGCAGTACTTC
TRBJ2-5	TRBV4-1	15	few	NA	CASSQASGRGETQYF	TGCGCCAGCAGCCAAGCGTCTGGGAGAGGAGAGACCCAGTACTTC
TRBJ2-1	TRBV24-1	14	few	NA	CATSDAGAGNEQFF	TGTGCCACCAGTGATGCGGGGGCAGGGAATGAGCAGTTCTTC
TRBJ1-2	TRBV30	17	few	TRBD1	CAWSAPGQGVGYYGYTF	TGTGCCTGGAGTGCCCCGGGACAGGGGGTGGGGTACTATGGCTACACCTTC
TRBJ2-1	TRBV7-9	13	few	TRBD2	CASSPRGLDEQFF	TGTGCCAGCAGTCCTCGCGGACTAGATGAGCAGTTCTTC
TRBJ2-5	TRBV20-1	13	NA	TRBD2	CSASSGRRETQYF	TGCAGTGCTAGCAGCGGGAGGAGGGAGACCCAGTACTTC
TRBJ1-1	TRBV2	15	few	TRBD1	CASSARTGGLTEAFF	TGTGCCAGCAGTGCGAGGACAGGGGGTCTCACTGAAGCTTTCTTT
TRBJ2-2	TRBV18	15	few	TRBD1	CASSTRQGAAGELFF	TGTGCCAGCTCAACCAGACAGGGGGCCGCCGGGGAGCTGTTTTTT
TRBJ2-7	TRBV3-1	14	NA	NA	CASSPLFRRDEQYF	TGTGCCAGCAGCCCCTTGTTTCGGAGGGACGAGCAGTACTTC
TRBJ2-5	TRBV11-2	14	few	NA	CASSLVNSQETQYF	TGTGCCAGCAGCTTAGTCAACTCCCAAGAGACCCAGTACTTC
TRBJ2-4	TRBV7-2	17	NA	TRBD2	CASSLGVGLAGGNIQYF	TGTGCCAGCAGCTTAGGGGTAGGGCTAGCGGGAGGGAACATTCAGTACTTC
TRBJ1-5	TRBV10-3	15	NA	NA	CAISVDGQPNQPQHF	TGTGCCATCAGCGTGGATGGGCAGCCCAATCAGCCCCAGCATTTT
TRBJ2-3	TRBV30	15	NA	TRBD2	CAWSTRGSPTDTQYF	TGTGCCTGGAGCACGCGGGGGTCCCCCACAGATACGCAGTATTTT
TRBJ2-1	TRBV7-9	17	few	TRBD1	CASSYAGTGAGYNEQFF	TGTGCCAGCAGCTATGCCGGGACAGGGGCCGGCTACAATGAGCAGTTCTTC
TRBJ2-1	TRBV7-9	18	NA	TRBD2	CASSSGAITGRDDNEQFF	TGTGCCAGCAGCTCTGGGGCTATTACCGGGAGGGACGACAATGAGCAGTTCTTC
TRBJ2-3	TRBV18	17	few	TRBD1	CASSPPLTGVSTDTQYF	TGTGCCAGCTCACCACCCTTGACAGGGGTGAGCACAGATACGCAGTATTTT
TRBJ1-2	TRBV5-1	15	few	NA	CASSFAGAPNYGYTF	TGCGCCAGCAGCTTCGCAGGGGCGCCTAACTATGGCTACACCTTC
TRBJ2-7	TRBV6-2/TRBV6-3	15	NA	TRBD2	CASRKGLAGTYEQYF	TGTGCCAGCAGGAAGGGGCTAGCGGGAACCTACGAGCAGTACTTC
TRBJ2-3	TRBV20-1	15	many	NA	CSARSGARSTDTQYF	TGCAGTGCTAGATCAGGGGCCCGTAGCACAGATACGCAGTATTTT
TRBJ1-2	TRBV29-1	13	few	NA	CSALGVTNYGYTF	TGCAGCGCGTTGGGGGTGACTAACTATGGCTACACCTTC
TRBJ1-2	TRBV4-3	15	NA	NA	CASSQDSRELRGYTF	TGCGCCAGCAGCCAAGATAGCAGGGAATTGAGGGGCTACACCTTC
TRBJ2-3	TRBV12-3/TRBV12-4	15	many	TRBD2	CASIRGDREADTQYF	TGTGCCAGTATACGGGGGGACCGGGAGGCAGATACGCAGTATTTT
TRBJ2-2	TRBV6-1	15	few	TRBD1	CASRRDRIHTGELFF	TGTGCCAGCAGGAGGGACAGAATCCACACCGGGGAGCTGTTTTTT
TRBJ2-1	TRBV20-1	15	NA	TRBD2	CSALGGTRAYNEQFF	TGCAGTGCCCTGGGGGGGACCCGAGCCTACAATGAGCAGTTCTTC
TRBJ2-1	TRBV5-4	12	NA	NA	CASSVAVNEQFF	TGTGCCAGCAGCGTAGCCGTCAATGAGCAGTTCTTC
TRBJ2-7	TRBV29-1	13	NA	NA	CSVLRGTAYEQYF	TGCAGCGTTTTGCGGGGGACAGCCTACGAGCAGTACTTC
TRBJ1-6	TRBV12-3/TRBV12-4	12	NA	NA	CASSSFGTPLHF	TGTGCCAGCAGCTCTTTCGGAACACCCCTCCACTTT
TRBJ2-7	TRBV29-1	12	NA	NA	CSAGQTAYEQYF	TGCAGCGCCGGACAGACCGCCTACGAGCAGTACTTC
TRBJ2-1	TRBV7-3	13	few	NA	CASSLNSRNEQFF	TGTGCCAGCAGCCTAAACTCCCGCAATGAGCAGTTCTTC
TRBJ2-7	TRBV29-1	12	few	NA	CSVSWGPFEQYF	TGCAGCGTTTCATGGGGGCCCTTCGAGCAGTACTTC
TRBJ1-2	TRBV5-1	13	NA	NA	CASRPTDSYGYTF	TGCGCCAGCAGACCGACAGACAGCTATGGCTACACCTTC
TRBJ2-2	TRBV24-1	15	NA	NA	CATSALTSVPGELFF	TGTGCCACCAGTGCCCTGACTAGTGTTCCCGGGGAGCTGTTTTTT
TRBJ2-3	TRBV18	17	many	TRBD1	CASSPGTGGRGTDTQYF	TGTGCCAGCTCACCGGGGACAGGGGGCCGGGGCACAGATACGCAGTATTTT
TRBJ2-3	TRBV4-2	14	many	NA	CASSQEGGTDTQYF	TGTGCCAGCAGCCAAGAGGGAGGCACAGATACGCAGTATTTT
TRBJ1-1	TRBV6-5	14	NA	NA	CASRERQRNTEAFF	TGTGCCAGCAGAGAGAGACAGCGCAACACTGAAGCTTTCTTT
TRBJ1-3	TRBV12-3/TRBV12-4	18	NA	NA	CASTSPLGDFSSGNTIYF	TGTGCCAGCACCTCACCCCTGGGGGATTTCTCCTCTGGAAACACCATATATTTT